These 25 T cell receptor beta chains came from one sample sequenced in a study of vaccination effects on CD4 cells after COVID-19. Antigen-specific CD4+ T cells were expanded (with viral peptide pools) by the ViraFEST assay ahead of sequencing. Investigators separated out CD4+ T cells once 10 days of culture had passed. Each person got two doses of an mRNA SARS-CoV-2 vaccine, BNT162b2 or mRNA-1273. Some clones are missing from TCRdb's copy, which holds only in-frame ones; the method was immunoSEQ multiplex PCR. The sample has 50,000 to 65,000 clones; 73% are singletons. Antigen specificity for these receptors is unknown. The input for sequencing was CD4+ T cells from PBMCs cultured with HCoV-229E spike peptides, taken after COVID-19 vaccination. The receptors were gathered from a human donor who received a COVID-19 vaccine.

This sequence joins TRBV18 and TRBJ2-5; D may be TRBD1 (6 bases). The V and J ends lost 0 bases and 5 bases respectively, with 13 bases between them. The V gene's germline CDR1 is KGHSH and CDR2 LQKENI. The CDR3 is made up of 15 amino acids. CDR3 sequence: CASSPPHRAKETQYF. Written as DNA, the CDR3 is TGTGCCAGCTCACCACCACACAGGGCGAAGGAGACCCAGTACTTC.

This chain joins TRBV7-9 and TRBJ1-5, with 11 bases fitting TRBD1. The V segment lost 1 base and the J segment 5 bases; nucleotides outside the gene matches: 1. This CDR3 contains 15 residues. CDR1 and CDR2 (germline): SEHNR, FQNEAQ (reference sequence). CDR3 DNA sequence: TGTGCCAGCAGCTTAGGGACAGGGGGCGATCAGCCCCAGCATTTT. Translation gives CASSLGTGGDQPQHF.

This clone was detected only once. The chain links TRBV19 to TRBJ2-4; D gene unclear. The V end lost 2 bases, the J end lost 0 bases, and 8 bases lay between the germline ends. The germline gives CDR1 LNHDA, CDR2 SQIVND (reference sequence). The CDR3 is 15 amino acids. The DNA of the CDR3 is TGTGCCAGTAGTATATCGGTAATAGCCAAAAACATTCAGTACTTC. Translated: CASSISVIAKNIQYF.

This chain links TRBV5-4 with TRBJ2-1; the match to TRBD2 covers 7 bases. Germline V gene lookup returns CDR1 SGHNT and CDR2 YYREEE (reference sequence). CDR3 length: 14 residues. The junction had 5 bases not matched to a gene; V was cut back by 0 bases and J by 8 bases. In nucleotides, the CDR3 is TGTGCCAGCAGCTTGGGCGGGGGTGGAGATGAGCAGTTCTTC. Its protein is CASSLGGGGDEQFF.

The chain uses TRBV5-1 and TRBJ2-7; D remains ambiguous. Per germline, CDR1 SGHRS and CDR2 YFSETQ. This CDR3 comprises 14 residues. Trimming pared 5 bases from V and 0 bases from J, leaving 12 bases between. In nucleotides, the CDR3 is TGCGCCAGCAGGGTCGGGCCCAGCTCCTACGAGCAGTACGTC. Amino acid sequence: CASRVGPSSYEQYV.

The chain employs TRBV20-1 and TRBJ2-3; unclear D gene. V dropped 3 bases and J dropped 3 bases, with 19 bases sitting between them. The CDR3 runs to 16 residues. Germline V gene sequence: CDR1 DFQATT, CDR2 SNEGSKA (reference sequence). Written as DNA, the CDR3 is TGCAGTGCTAGTTTACCTTTGGTTGGCAGGACAGATACGCAGTATTTT. Its translation is CSASLPLVGRTDTQYF.

This clone was recorded once. The chain joins TRBV18 to TRBJ1-2, with 12 bases that match TRBD1. Unmatched junction bases numbered 6, after V lost 3 bases and J lost 4 bases. This CDR3 is built from 16 residues. Germline V gives CDR1 KGHSH, CDR2 LQKENI. CDR3 sequence reads: CASSPLGQGAGYGYTF. In nucleotides, the CDR3 is TGTGCCAGCTCACCCCTGGGACAGGGGGCGGGCTATGGCTACACCTTC.

V usage is TRBV5-6 and J usage is TRBJ1-1; 7 bases map to TRBD1. This CDR3 comprises 13 residues. Germline CDR1 and CDR2: SGHDT and YYEEEE. The J segment lost 5 bases and the V segment lost 4 bases, leaving 5 bases of the junction unmatched. For the CDR3, the DNA is TGTGCCAGCAGCATAACAGGGGTGACTGAAGCTTTCTTT. Amino acid sequence: CASSITGVTEAFF. Supplemented by reference TRBV5-6 and TRBJ1-1, the full variable domain reads DAGVTQSPTHLIKTRGQQVTLRCSPKSGHDTVSWYQQALGQGPQFIFQYYEEEERQRGNFPDRFSGHQFPNYSSELNVNALLLGDSALYLCASSITGVTEAFFGQGTRLTVV.

The rearrangement links TRBV27 to TRBJ2-3, with D uncertain. The CDR3 is 12 amino acids. Trimming took off 6 bases at V and 4 bases at J, with 8 bases between the two ends. Germline V CDR1 and CDR2: MNHEY, SMNVEV (reference sequence). DNA of the CDR3: TGTGCCAGCAGAGCTAATTCAGATACGCAGTATTTT. Translated: CASRANSDTQYF.

The genes are TRBV29-1 and TRBJ1-4, with D hard to call. Per the germline V gene, CDR1 is SQVTM and CDR2 is ANQGSEA. The CDR3 totals 12 residues. Trimming shortened V by 7 bases and J by 4 bases, and 10 bases separated the two germline ends. CDR3 nucleotides: TGCAGCGGAGGGAGACATAATGAAAAACTGTTTTTT. Its translation: CSGGRHNEKLFF. The complete variable domain, with remaining parts taken from reference TRBV29-1 and TRBJ1-4, reads SAVISQKPSRDICQRGTSLTIQCQVDSQVTMMFWYRQQPGQSLTLIATANQGSEATYESGFVIDKFPISRPNLTFSTLTVSNMSPEDSSIYLCSGGRHNEKLFFGSGTQLSVL.

A few counts support this clone. V is TRBV7-8 and J is TRBJ1-2; D perhaps matches TRBD1 (5 bases). Germline V lookup: CDR1 SGHVS, CDR2 FQNEAQ. The CDR3 is 14 residues long. With 4 bases removed from V and 4 bases from J, the gap between germline ends came to 13 bases. DNA of the CDR3: TGTGCCAGCAGCTCTCGAGACAGTTCCTATGGCTACACCTTC. This sequence encodes CASSSRDSSYGYTF.

The V gene is TRBV6-5, the J gene TRBJ2-7; TRBD1 matches 7 bases. The CDR3 has 15 amino acids. The V segment lost 6 bases and the J segment 7 bases; nucleotides outside the gene matches: 15. Germline CDR1 reads MNHEY; CDR2 reads SVGAGI. CDR3 sequence: CASSRSGGGTGEQYV. The CDR3 DNA reads as TGTGCCAGCAGCCGTTCAGGGGGTGGAACGGGAGAGCAGTACGTC.

The chain is built from TRBV5-5 and TRBJ1-2; 10 positions agree with TRBD1. Per germline, CDR1 SGHKS and CDR2 YYEKEE (reference sequence). The CDR3 is made up of 15 amino acids. The ends lost 1 base at V and 4 bases at J; junction bases unmatched: 4. Here the CDR3 DNA reads TGTGCCAGCAGCTTGTTGGGACAGGGGCTCTATGGCTACACCTTC. Residues: CASSLLGQGLYGYTF.

The genes are TRBV7-2 and TRBJ2-5; tentatively, D is TRBD2 (6 bases). V dropped 4 bases and J dropped 0 bases, with 12 bases sitting between them. This CDR3 has 15 amino acids. Per the germline V gene, CDR1 is SGHTA and CDR2 is FQGNSA. DNA of the CDR3: TGTGCCAGCAGCTCGCGGACTACCCACCAAGAGACCCAGTACTTC. This codes for CASSSRTTHQETQYF. Variable domain in full (rest from reference TRBV7-2 and TRBJ2-5): GAGVSQSPSNKVTEKGKDVELRCDPISGHTALYWYRQSLGQGLEFLIYFQGNSAPDKSGLPSDRFSAERTGGSVSTLTIQRTQQEDSAVYLCASSSRTTHQETQYFGPGTRLLVL.

The chain carries TRBV29-1 and TRBJ2-3; 7 nucleotides align to TRBD2. CDR1 and CDR2 from the germline V gene are SQVTM and ANQGSEA. J was trimmed by 4 bases and V by 0 bases; bases with no gene match: 10. The CDR3 contains 16 residues. The CDR3 DNA is TGCAGCGTTGAAGAGGGACTAAGCGGACTCGCAGATACGCAGTATTTT. Amino acid sequence: CSVEEGLSGLADTQYF.

The genes are TRBV29-1 and TRBJ1-4; D is unresolved. Germline V gives CDR1 SQVTM, CDR2 ANQGSEA. This CDR3 contains 12 residues. The DNA for the CDR3 is TGCACTGCCTCGGCGGGAGATGAAAAACTGTTTTTT. Protein: CTASAGDEKLFF. Combining the CDR3 with reference TRBV29-1 and TRBJ1-4 gives the whole variable domain SAVISQKPSRDICQRGTSLTIQCQVDSQVTMMFWYRQQPGQSLTLIATANQGSEATYESGFVIDKFPISRPNLTFSTLTVSNMSPEDSSIYLCTASAGDEKLFFGSGTQLSVL.

This chain uses TRBV2 with TRBJ1-6; D possibly corresponds to TRBD1 (6 bases). The CDR3 is 13 residues long. V lost 8 bases to trimming and J lost 5 bases, with 10 bases between them. Looked up from germline, CDR1 is SNHLY and CDR2 is FYNNEI. The CDR3 DNA reads as TGTGCCAGCGGGGGGGCAGATAATTCACCCCTCCACTTT. This sequence encodes CASGGADNSPLHF. Full variable domain (outside the CDR3, taken from reference TRBV2 and TRBJ1-6): EPEVTQTPSHQVTQMGQEVILRCVPISNHLYFYWYRQILGQKVEFLVSFYNNEISEKSEIFDDQFSVERPDGSNFTLKIRSTKLEDSAMYFCASGGADNSPLHFGNGTRLTVT.

This chain connects TRBV15 to TRBJ1-6; possible D gene TRBD1, 6 bases. The germline V gene has CDR1 LNHNV and CDR2 YYDKDF (reference sequence). This CDR3 region has 15 residues. Trimming removed 0 bases at V and 7 bases at J, with 10 bases between. CDR3 nucleotides: TGTGCCACCAGCAGAGATAGGCAGGGGAATTCACCCCTCCACTTT. Translating gives CATSRDRQGNSPLHF.

The chain uses TRBV18 and TRBJ2-6, with a possible D match to TRBD2 (5 bases). Germline assignment: CDR1 KGHSH and CDR2 LQKENI. Trimming cost V 3 bases and J 0 bases, with 18 bases left between them. The CDR3 sequence is 19 residues long. CDR3 residues: CASSPQRALAPSGANVLTF. CDR3 bases: TGTGCCAGCTCACCGCAGAGAGCCCTAGCCCCCTCTGGGGCCAACGTCCTGACTTTC.

The rearrangement joins TRBV2 to TRBJ1-1, with no clear D. This CDR3 comprises 12 residues. Trimming removed 3 bases at V and 6 bases at J, with 8 bases between. The germline gives CDR1 SNHLY, CDR2 FYNNEI. This CDR3 reads CASSEYVSEAFF. DNA of the CDR3: TGTGCCAGCAGTGAGTATGTATCTGAAGCTTTCTTT.

The rearrangement uses TRBV5-5 and TRBJ1-1; D not resolved. Trimming took 0 bases from V and 0 from J, leaving 9 bases between them. The CDR3 contains 15 residues. In germline, CDR1 is SGHKS, CDR2 YYEKEE (reference sequence). In DNA, the CDR3 is TGTGCCAGCAGCTTGGTGGTGTTGCTGAACACTGAAGCTTTCTTT. This gives the protein CASSLVVLLNTEAFF.

The genes are TRBV7-2 and TRBJ2-3; 7 nucleotides line up with TRBD2. The CDR3 consists of 13 residues. V trimming: 3 bases; J trimming: 5 bases; junction bases outside the gene matches: 2. CDR1 is SGHTA and CDR2 is FQGNSA in the germline V gene. The CDR3 DNA follows: TGTGCCAGCAGCTTGGGGGGGATAGATACGCAGTATTTT. Encoded protein: CASSLGGIDTQYF.

This chain joins TRBV6-5 and TRBJ2-4, with D unclear. V lost 2 bases and J lost 2, with 4 bases in between. Germline loops: CDR1 MNHEY, CDR2 SVGAGI. The CDR3 runs to 13 residues. The CDR3 loop reads CASSYPPKNIQYF. CDR3 nucleotides: TGTGCCAGCAGTTACCCGCCCAAAAACATTCAGTACTTC.

The chain links TRBV7-9 to TRBJ2-3; TRBD2 matches at 7 bases. Per the germline V gene, CDR1 is SEHNR and CDR2 is FQNEAQ (reference sequence). This CDR3 spans 19 amino acids. With V trimmed by 1 base and J by 0 bases, 13 bases remained unmatched. The CDR3 reads CASSLDWGGDSSSTDTQYF. CDR3 DNA sequence: TGTGCCAGCAGCTTAGACTGGGGGGGGGACTCATCTAGCACAGATACGCAGTATTTT.

The rearrangement uses TRBV7-9 and TRBJ1-1; D unresolved. The V and J ends lost 1 base and 3 bases respectively, with 15 bases between them. Per germline, CDR1 SEHNR and CDR2 FQNEAQ (reference sequence). This CDR3 contains 16 residues. The CDR3 coding sequence is TGTGCCAGCAGCTTAGGGCGTAGAGGGTTGGACACTGAAGCTTTCTTT. Protein sequence: CASSLGRRGLDTEAFF.